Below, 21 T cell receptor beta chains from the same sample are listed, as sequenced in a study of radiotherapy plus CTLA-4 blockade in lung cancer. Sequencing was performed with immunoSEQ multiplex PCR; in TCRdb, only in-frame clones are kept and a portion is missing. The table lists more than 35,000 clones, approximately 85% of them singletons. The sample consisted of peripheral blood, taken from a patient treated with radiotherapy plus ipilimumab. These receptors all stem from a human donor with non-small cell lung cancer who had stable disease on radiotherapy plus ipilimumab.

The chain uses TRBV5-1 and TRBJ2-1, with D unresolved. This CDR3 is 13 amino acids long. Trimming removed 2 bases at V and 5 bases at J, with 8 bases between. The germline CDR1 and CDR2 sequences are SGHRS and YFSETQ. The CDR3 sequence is CASSFTQDNEQFF. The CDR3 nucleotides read TGCGCCAGCAGCTTTACCCAGGACAATGAGCAGTTCTTC.

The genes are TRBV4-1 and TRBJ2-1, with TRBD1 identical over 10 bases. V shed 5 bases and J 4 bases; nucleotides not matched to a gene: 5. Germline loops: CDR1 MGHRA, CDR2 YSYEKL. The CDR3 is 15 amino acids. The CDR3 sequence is CASSAGQGIYNEQFF. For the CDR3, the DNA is TGCGCCAGCAGCGCGGGACAGGGGATATACAATGAGCAGTTCTTC.

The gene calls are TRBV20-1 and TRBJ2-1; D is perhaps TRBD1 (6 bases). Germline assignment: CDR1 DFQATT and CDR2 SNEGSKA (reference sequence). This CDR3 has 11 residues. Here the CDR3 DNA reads TGCAGGGCCGCTGAGGGACAAGAGCAGTTCTTC. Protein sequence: CRAAEGQEQFF.

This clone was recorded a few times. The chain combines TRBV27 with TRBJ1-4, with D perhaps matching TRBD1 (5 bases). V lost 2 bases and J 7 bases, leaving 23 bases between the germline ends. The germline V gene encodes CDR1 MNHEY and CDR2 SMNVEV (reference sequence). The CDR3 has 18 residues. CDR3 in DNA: TGTGCCAGCAGTTTAAGGCCCATCGGTGGGGGGAATGTTGAAAAACTGTTTTTT. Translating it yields CASSLRPIGGGNVEKLFF.

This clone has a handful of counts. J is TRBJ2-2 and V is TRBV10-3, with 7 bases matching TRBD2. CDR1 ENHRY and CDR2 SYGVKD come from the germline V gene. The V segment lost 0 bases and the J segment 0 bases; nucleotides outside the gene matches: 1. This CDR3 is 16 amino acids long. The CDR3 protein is CAISESLAANTGELFF. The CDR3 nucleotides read TGTGCCATCAGTGAGTCTCTAGCGGCGAACACCGGGGAGCTGTTTTTT.

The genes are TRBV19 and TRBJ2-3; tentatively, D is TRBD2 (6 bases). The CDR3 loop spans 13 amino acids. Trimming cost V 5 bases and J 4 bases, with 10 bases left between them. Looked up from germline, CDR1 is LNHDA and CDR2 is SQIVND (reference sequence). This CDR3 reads CASSLRGADTQYF. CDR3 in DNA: TGTGCCAGTAGTCTGCGGGGTGCAGATACGCAGTATTTT.

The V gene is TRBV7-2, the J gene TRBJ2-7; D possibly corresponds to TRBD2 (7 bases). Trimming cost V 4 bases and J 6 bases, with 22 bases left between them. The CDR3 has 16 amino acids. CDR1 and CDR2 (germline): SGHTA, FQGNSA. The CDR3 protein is CASSSRLGGAASEQYF. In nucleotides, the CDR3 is TGTGCCAGCAGCTCCCGATTGGGGGGGGCGGCGAGCGAGCAGTACTTC.

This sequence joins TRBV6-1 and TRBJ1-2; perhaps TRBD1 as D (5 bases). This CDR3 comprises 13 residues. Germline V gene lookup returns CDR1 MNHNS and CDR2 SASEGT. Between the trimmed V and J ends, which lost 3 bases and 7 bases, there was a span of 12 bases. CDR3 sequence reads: CASSEVGAGGYTF. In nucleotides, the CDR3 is TGTGCCAGCAGTGAGGTAGGGGCTGGTGGCTACACCTTC.

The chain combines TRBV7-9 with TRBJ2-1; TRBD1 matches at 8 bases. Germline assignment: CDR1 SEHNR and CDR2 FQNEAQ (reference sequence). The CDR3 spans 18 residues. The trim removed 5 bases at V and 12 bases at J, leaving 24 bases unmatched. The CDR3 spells CASSPHLVGQGADIVQFF. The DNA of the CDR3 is TGTGCCAGCAGCCCCCACCTGGTGGGTCAGGGGGCCGATATAGTGCAGTTCTTC.

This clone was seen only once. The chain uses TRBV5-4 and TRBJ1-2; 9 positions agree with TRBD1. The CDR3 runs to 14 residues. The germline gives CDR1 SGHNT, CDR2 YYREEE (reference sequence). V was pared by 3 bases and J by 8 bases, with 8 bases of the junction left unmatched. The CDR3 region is CASSSTGGASGYTF. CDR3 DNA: TGTGCCAGCAGCTCTACAGGGGGCGCCAGCGGCTACACCTTC.

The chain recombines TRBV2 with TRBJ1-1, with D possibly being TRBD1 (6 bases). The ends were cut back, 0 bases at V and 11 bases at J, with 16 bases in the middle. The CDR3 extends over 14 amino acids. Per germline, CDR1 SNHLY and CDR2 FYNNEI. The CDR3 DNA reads TGTGCCAGCAGTGAAGCGGGGAGAGGGGGTGAGGCTTTCTTT. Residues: CASSEAGRGGEAFF. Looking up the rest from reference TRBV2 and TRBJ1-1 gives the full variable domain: EPEVTQTPSHQVTQMGQEVILRCVPISNHLYFYWYRQILGQKVEFLVSFYNNEISEKSEIFDDQFSVERPDGSNFTLKIRSTKLEDSAMYFCASSEAGRGGEAFFGQGTRLTVV.

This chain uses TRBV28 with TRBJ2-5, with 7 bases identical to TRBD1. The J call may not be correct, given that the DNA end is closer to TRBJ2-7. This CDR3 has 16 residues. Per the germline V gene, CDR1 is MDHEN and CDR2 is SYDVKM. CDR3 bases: TGTGCCACCTCCCCGCCAGGCAGGGGGTTCTCCTACGAGCAGTACTTC. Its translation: CATSPPGRGFSYEQYF.

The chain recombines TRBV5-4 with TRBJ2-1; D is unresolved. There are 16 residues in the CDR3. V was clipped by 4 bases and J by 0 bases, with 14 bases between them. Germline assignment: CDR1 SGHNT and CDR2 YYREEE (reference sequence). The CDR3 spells CASSLSLRISYNEQFF. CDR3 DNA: TGTGCCAGCAGCCTGTCTCTGCGGATCTCCTACAATGAGCAGTTCTTC.

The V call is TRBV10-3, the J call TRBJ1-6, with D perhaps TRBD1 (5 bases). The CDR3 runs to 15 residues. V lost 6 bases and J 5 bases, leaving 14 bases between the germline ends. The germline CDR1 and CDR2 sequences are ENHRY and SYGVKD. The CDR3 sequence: CAIRRGLEDNSPLHF. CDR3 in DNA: TGTGCCATCAGGCGGGGCCTGGAGGATAATTCACCCCTCCACTTT.

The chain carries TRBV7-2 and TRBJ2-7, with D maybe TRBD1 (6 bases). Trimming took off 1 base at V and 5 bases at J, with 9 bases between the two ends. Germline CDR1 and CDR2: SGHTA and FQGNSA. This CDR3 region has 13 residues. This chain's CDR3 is CASSLEGVHEQYF. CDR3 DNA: TGTGCCAGCAGCTTAGAGGGGGTCCACGAGCAGTACTTC. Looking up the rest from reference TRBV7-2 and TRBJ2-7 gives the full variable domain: GAGVSQSPSNKVTEKGKDVELRCDPISGHTALYWYRQSLGQGLEFLIYFQGNSAPDKSGLPSDRFSAERTGGSVSTLTIQRTQQEDSAVYLCASSLEGVHEQYFGPGTRLTVT.

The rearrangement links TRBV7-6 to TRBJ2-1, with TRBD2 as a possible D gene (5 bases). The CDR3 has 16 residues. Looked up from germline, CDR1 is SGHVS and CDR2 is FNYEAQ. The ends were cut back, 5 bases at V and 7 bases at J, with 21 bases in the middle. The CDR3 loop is CASSHTVQTGSNEQFF. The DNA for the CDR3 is TGTGCCAGCAGCCATACAGTTCAGACGGGGAGTAATGAGCAGTTCTTC.

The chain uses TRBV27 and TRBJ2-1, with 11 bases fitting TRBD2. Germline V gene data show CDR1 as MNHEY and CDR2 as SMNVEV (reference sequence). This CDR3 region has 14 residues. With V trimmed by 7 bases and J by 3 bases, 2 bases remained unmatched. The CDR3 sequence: CASKLAGVYNEQFF. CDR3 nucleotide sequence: TGTGCCAGCAAACTAGCGGGAGTCTACAATGAGCAGTTCTTC.

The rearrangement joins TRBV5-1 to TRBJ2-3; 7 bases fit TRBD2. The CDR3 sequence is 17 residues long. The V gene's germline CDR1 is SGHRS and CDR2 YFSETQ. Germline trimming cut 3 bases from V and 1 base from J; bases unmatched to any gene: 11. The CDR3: CASSWGGGLAGTDTQYF. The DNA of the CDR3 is TGCGCCAGCAGCTGGGGAGGCGGTCTAGCGGGCACAGATACGCAGTATTTT. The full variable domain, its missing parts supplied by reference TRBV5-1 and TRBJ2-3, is KAGVTQTPRYLIKTRGQQVTLSCSPISGHRSVSWYQQTPGQGLQFLFEYFSETQRNKGNFPGRFSGRQFSNSRSEMNVSTLELGDSALYLCASSWGGGLAGTDTQYFGPGTRLTVL.

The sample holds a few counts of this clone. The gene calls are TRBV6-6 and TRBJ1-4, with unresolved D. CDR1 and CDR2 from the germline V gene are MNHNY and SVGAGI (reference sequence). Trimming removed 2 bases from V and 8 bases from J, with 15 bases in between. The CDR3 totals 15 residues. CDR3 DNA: TGTGCCAGCAGTTACCGGAGCCTGGTAGAGGAAAAACTGTTTTTT. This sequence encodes CASSYRSLVEEKLFF.

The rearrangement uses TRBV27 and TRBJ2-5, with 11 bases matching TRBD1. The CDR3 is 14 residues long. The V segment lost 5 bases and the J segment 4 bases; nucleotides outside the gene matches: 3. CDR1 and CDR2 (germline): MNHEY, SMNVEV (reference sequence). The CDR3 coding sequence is TGTGCCAGCAGTCCGGACAGGGGGCCAGAGACCCAGTACTTC. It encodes CASSPDRGPETQYF.

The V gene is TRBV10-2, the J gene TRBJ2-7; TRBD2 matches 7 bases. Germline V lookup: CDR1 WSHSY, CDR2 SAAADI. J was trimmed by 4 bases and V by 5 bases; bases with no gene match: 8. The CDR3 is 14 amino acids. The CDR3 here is CASSFYASGYEQYF. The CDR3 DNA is TGCGCCAGCAGTTTTTACGCTAGCGGTTACGAGCAGTACTTC.